These 31 T cell receptor beta chains were sequenced from one sample in a study of regulatory T cells in long-lasting Graves disease. The time point: persistent/refractory GD, antithyroid drugs over 5 years with positive TRAb. There was RNA extracted from PBMCs, and the TCR library was made from it. Researchers made TCR beta libraries by using iRepertoire HTBI primers and running Arm-PCR on CDR3 regions. Via MiXCR, TCRdb re-called the multiplex PCR reads, giving one row per CDR3 protein. Of about 460,000 distinct CDR3 sequences listed, 22% were seen once; the top ten hold approximately 14%. Sequences were derived from peripheral blood mononuclear cells (PBMCs), sampled when the disease was refractory, from a patient treated with antithyroid drugs. The source of these receptors is a female donor with Graves disease.

This clonotype showed up just a few times. The V call is TRBV10-3, the J call TRBJ2-2; D is perhaps TRBD2 (6 bases). The CDR3 runs 16 residues. V was trimmed by 0 bases and J by 3 bases, leaving 11 bases between them. Germline CDR1 is ENHRY and CDR2 is SYGVKD. Written as DNA, the CDR3 is TGTGCCATCAGTGAGTCTGGCAGGAGGGACACCGGGGAGCTGTTTTTT. Translated, it gives CAISESGRRDTGELFF.

The chain combines TRBV19 with TRBJ1-2; TRBD1 agrees at 8 bases. Trimming at V came to 5 bases and at J to 7 bases, leaving 6 bases not matched to a gene. CDR1 is LNHDA, CDR2 SQIVND, per germline (reference sequence). The CDR3 is 13 residues long. CDR3 amino acids: CASSLTGVFGYTF. The CDR3 DNA is TGTGCCAGTAGTTTGACAGGGGTCTTTGGCTACACCTTC.

This rearrangement joins TRBV29-1 to TRBJ2-7; 10 positions agree with TRBD2. After removal of 6 bases from V and 1 base from J, the junction contained 6 bases not matched to a gene. The germline V gene has CDR1 SQVTM and CDR2 ANQGSEA. The CDR3 loop spans 14 amino acids. CDR3 in DNA: TGCAGCGTCCGCCTAGCGGGAGAATCCTACGAGCAGTACTTC. This sequence encodes CSVRLAGESYEQYF.

This clonotype was found a few times. This chain joins TRBV28 and TRBJ2-1, with D hard to call. V was pared by 0 bases and J by 2 bases, with 11 bases between. Germline V gene sequence: CDR1 MDHEN, CDR2 SYDVKM. CDR3 length: 16 amino acids. The DNA for the CDR3 is TGTGCCAGCAGTTTATGGGCCCATTATACCTACAATGAGCAGTTCTTC. The encoded protein is CASSLWAHYTYNEQFF.

Many counts were recorded for this clonotype. DNA of the CDR3: TGCGCCAGCAGCGTCCAGCAGAACTACGAGCAGTACTTC. It translates to CASSVQQNYEQYF. This rearrangement joins TRBV5-1 to TRBJ2-7; the D is unclear. Trimming removed 4 bases at V and 3 bases at J, with 11 bases between. This CDR3 has 13 amino acids. In germline, CDR1 is SGHRS, CDR2 YFSETQ. Full variable domain (outside the CDR3, taken from reference TRBV5-1 and TRBJ2-7): KAGVTQTPRYLIKTRGQQVTLSCSPISGHRSVSWYQQTPGQGLQFLFEYFSETQRNKGNFPGRFSGRQFSNSRSEMNVSTLELGDSALYLCASSVQQNYEQYFGPGTRLTVT.

The J gene is TRBJ1-5, the V gene TRBV6-2 or TRBV6-3; TRBD1 matches at 8 bases. V was clipped by 2 bases and J by 2 bases; unmatched bases: 2. CDR1 and CDR2 from the germline V gene are MNHEY and SVGEGT. This CDR3 has 15 residues. CDR3: CASSYTTGGNQPQHF. DNA for the CDR3: TGTGCCAGCAGTTACACGACAGGGGGCAATCAGCCCCAGCATTTT.

Regarding this clonotype: This could be a read error, since a much larger clone is one nucleotide away. CDR3 nucleotide sequence: TGTGCCAGCAGTTTACCGGGGGGCCCCACCTATAATCCACCCCTCCACTTT. As protein: CASSLPGGPTYNPPLHF. The rearrangement links TRBV28 to TRBJ1-6; D may be TRBD1 (6 bases). Germline V gene sequence: CDR1 MDHEN, CDR2 SYDVKM. This CDR3 region has 17 residues.

This clonotype was detected many times. The V call is TRBV2, the J call TRBJ1-1; a weak D match, TRBD1 (6 bases). CDR3 length: 13 residues. V was pared by 11 bases and J by 4 bases, with 17 bases between. Germline CDR1 is SNHLY and CDR2 is FYNNEI. The CDR3 reads CAFRGGGPTEAFF. CDR3 in DNA: TGTGCCTTCCGAGGGGGGGGCCCCACTGAAGCTTTCTTT. The full variable domain, rest sourced from reference TRBV2 and TRBJ1-1, is EPEVTQTPSHQVTQMGQEVILRCVPISNHLYFYWYRQILGQKVEFLVSFYNNEISEKSEIFDDQFSVERPDGSNFTLKIRSTKLEDSAMYFCAFRGGGPTEAFFGQGTRLTVV.

This clonotype was found a few times. This chain uses TRBV18 with TRBJ1-1; D not resolved. The V gene's germline CDR1 is KGHSH and CDR2 LQKENI. The length of the CDR3 is 12 residues. Trimming pared 6 bases from V and 3 bases from J, leaving 8 bases between. CDR3 in DNA: TGTGCCAGCTCCATCGGGGACACTGAAGCTTTCTTT. This codes for CASSIGDTEAFF. Based on the CDR3 plus reference TRBV18 and TRBJ1-1, the full variable domain is NAGVMQNPRHLVRRRGQEARLRCSPMKGHSHVYWYRQLPEEGLKFMVYLQKENIIDESGMPKERFSAEFPKEGPSILRIQQVVRGDSAAYFCASSIGDTEAFFGQGTRLTVV.

This clonotype was seen only a few times. J is TRBJ2-1 and V is TRBV15; 10 bases map to TRBD2. V shed 1 base and J 4 bases; nucleotides not matched to a gene: 4. The CDR3 length is 16 residues. CDR1 is LNHNV, CDR2 YYDKDF, per germline (reference sequence). CDR3 sequence reads: CATSRGLAGEYNEQFF. The CDR3 nucleotides read TGTGCCACCAGCAGAGGGCTAGCGGGAGAGTACAATGAGCAGTTCTTC.

This clonotype was observed a few times. This chain connects TRBV7-2 to TRBJ1-5; no definite D call. Trimming took off 2 bases at V and 0 bases at J, with 11 bases between the two ends. The CDR3 totals 16 residues. CDR1 is SGHTA and CDR2 is FQGNSA in the germline V gene. As DNA, the CDR3 is TGTGCCAGCAGCTTACCGGGCCGTTATAGCAATCAGCCCCAGCATTTT. Protein product: CASSLPGRYSNQPQHF.

This clonotype was counted ten times or more. CDR3 loop: CASSQGRAAPFSYEQYF. The CDR3, as DNA: TGTGCCAGCAGTCAGGGGCGCGCTGCCCCTTTCTCCTACGAGCAGTACTTC. The rearrangement uses TRBV27 and TRBJ2-7; D may be TRBD1 (6 bases). Germline loops: CDR1 MNHEY, CDR2 SMNVEV (reference sequence). Trimming stripped 5 bases from V and 0 bases from J, with 20 bases between. The CDR3 consists of 17 residues.

To note about this clonotype: A much larger clone is a single base away; this may be a read error. The CDR3 bases are TGTGCCGGCACTTACAGGGTCTCAGGCGGGGAGCTGTTTTTT. Protein product: CAGTYRVSGGELFF. The chain links TRBV28 to TRBJ2-2; weak D call: TRBD1 (6 bases). CDR1 and CDR2 from the germline V gene are MDHEN and SYDVKM. V gave up 11 bases and J gave up 7 bases, with 20 bases separating them. The CDR3 covers 14 residues.

This clonotype appeared many times. The V and J genes are TRBV29-1 and TRBJ1-2, with TRBD1 matching 11 bases. Germline lookup yields CDR1 SQVTM and CDR2 ANQGSEA. Trimming at V came to 7 bases and at J to 6 bases, leaving 10 bases not matched to a gene. CDR3 length equals 14 residues. Here the CDR3 DNA reads TGCAGCGGTACCCCGGGACAGGGGGGAGATGGCTACACCTTC. This gives the protein CSGTPGQGGDGYTF.

This clonotype was seen at least ten times. V is TRBV12-3 or TRBV12-4 and J is TRBJ1-1; 8 bases align to TRBD1. The CDR3 consists of 15 residues. The V and J ends lost 0 bases and 6 bases, in that order; junction bases with no gene match: 6. The chain's CDR3 is CASSLARQGAAEAFF. CDR3 bases: TGTGCCAGCAGTTTAGCGCGGCAGGGGGCAGCTGAAGCTTTCTTT.

The chain has TRBV14 and TRBJ2-2, with unresolved D. From germline, CDR1 is SGHDN and CDR2 FVKESK. The CDR3 length is 15 residues. Trimming shortened V by 3 bases and J by 2 bases, and 10 bases separated the two germline ends. The CDR3 DNA is TGTGCCAGCAGCCAGCGGCGGATTAACACCGGGGAGCTGTTTTTT. Translation: CASSQRRINTGELFF.

This chain connects TRBV5-1 to TRBJ2-7; either TRBD1 or TRBD2 may supply D (5 bases each). The CDR3 loop spans 14 amino acids. V lost 6 bases and J 5 bases, leaving 18 bases between the germline ends. Germline V gene data show CDR1 as SGHRS and CDR2 as YFSETQ. In nucleotides, the CDR3 is TGCGCCAGCAACCCACGGGGCACCTTTGACGAGCAGTACTTC. Translation: CASNPRGTFDEQYF.

This chain joins TRBV19 and TRBJ1-1; no clear D gene. The V gene lost 6 bases and the J gene lost 3 bases, with 11 bases spanning the gap. The CDR3 contains 13 residues. Germline V gene lookup returns CDR1 LNHDA and CDR2 SQIVND (reference sequence). The CDR3 DNA reads TGTGCCAGTAGGGGCGGTCGGTACACTGAAGCTTTCTTT. It specifies CASRGGRYTEAFF.

There are a few counts of this clonotype. This chain links TRBV12-3 or TRBV12-4 with TRBJ2-6; D unresolved. This CDR3 comprises 16 residues. Trimming removed 6 bases at V and 2 bases at J, with 14 bases between. In nucleotides, the CDR3 is TGTGCCAGCAGAACGATGAGCGAAGCTGGGGCCAACGTCCTGACTTTC. Translating it yields CASRTMSEAGANVLTF.

This clonotype turned up a few times. The gene calls are TRBV15 and TRBJ2-5, with a possible D match to TRBD2 (6 bases). This CDR3 has 13 amino acids. CDR1 and CDR2 from the germline V gene are LNHNV and YYDKDF (reference sequence). Trimming cost V 1 base and J 5 bases, with 8 bases left between them. CDR3 sequence: CATSRVTSETQYF. Written as DNA, the CDR3 is TGTGCCACCAGCAGAGTTACTAGCGAGACCCAGTACTTC.

This clonotype was seen ten or more times. The rearrangement links TRBV7-2 to TRBJ1-2; D is undetermined. CDR3 length: 13 residues. CDR1 and CDR2 (germline): SGHTA, FQGNSA. The ends were cut back, 2 bases at V and 7 bases at J, with 11 bases in the middle. The CDR3 sequence is CASSLSGGPGYTF. CDR3 sequence (DNA): TGTGCCAGCAGCTTATCAGGCGGCCCTGGCTACACCTTC.

This clonotype appeared many times. The V call is TRBV28, the J call TRBJ2-7; tentatively, D is TRBD1 or TRBD2 (5 bases each). The germline V gene encodes CDR1 MDHEN and CDR2 SYDVKM. There are 15 residues in the CDR3. Trimming removed 3 bases from V and 1 base from J, with 13 bases in between. DNA of the CDR3: TGTGCCAGCAGTTTCGGGGACCCGCGGTCCTACGAGCAGTACTTC. It codes for CASSFGDPRSYEQYF.

The V call is TRBV19, the J call TRBJ2-3, with 7 bases identical to TRBD2. The CDR3 is 15 amino acids. The V gene's germline CDR1 is LNHDA and CDR2 SQIVND (reference sequence). V shed 8 bases and J 2 bases; nucleotides not matched to a gene: 10. The CDR3 region has the DNA TGTGCCAGTGGGCTTAGGGCGGGAGCCACAGATACGCAGTATTTT. This encodes CASGLRAGATDTQYF.

This clonotype was observed a handful of times. The gene calls are TRBV20-1 and TRBJ2-2; D is unresolved. There are 13 residues in the CDR3. V lost 5 bases, J lost 6 bases, and 13 bases lay in between. From germline, CDR1 is DFQATT and CDR2 SNEGSKA (reference sequence). The CDR3 region has the DNA TGCAGTGCTGCAGAGAAGCGTGCCGGGGAGCTGTTTTTT. This gives the protein CSAAEKRAGELFF.

This clonotype was counted a few times. The J gene is TRBJ2-5, the V gene TRBV25-1; D possibly corresponds to TRBD2 (6 bases). The CDR3 loop spans 15 amino acids. Trimming shortened V by 3 bases and J by 0 bases, and 11 bases separated the two germline ends. In germline, CDR1 is MGHDK, CDR2 SYGVNS. The CDR3 region has the DNA TGTGCCAGCAGTGACCGGGACTGGTACCAAGAGACCCAGTACTTC. Translation gives CASSDRDWYQETQYF.

This clonotype has ten or more counts. The chain combines TRBV27 with TRBJ1-5; D uncertain. Germline V CDR1 and CDR2: MNHEY, SMNVEV (reference sequence). The CDR3 length is 15 residues. Trimming removed 8 bases at V and 0 bases at J, with 14 bases between. CDR3 residues: CASGPQTDSNQPQHF. CDR3 sequence (DNA): TGTGCCAGCGGCCCCCAAACGGATAGCAATCAGCCCCAGCATTTT.

The rearrangement uses TRBV11-3 and TRBJ2-1; D might be TRBD2 (6 bases). The V gene lost 5 bases and the J gene lost 4 bases, with 15 bases spanning the gap. The CDR3 sequence is 15 residues long. The V gene's germline CDR1 is SGHNT and CDR2 YENEEA. CDR3 residues: CASSLGTSTYNEQFF. CDR3 DNA sequence: TGTGCCAGCAGCCTAGGGACTTCAACATACAATGAGCAGTTCTTC.

This clonotype was seen a few times. The junction departs from germline at one end; a sequencing error may be responsible. The chain couples TRBV2 to TRBJ2-6, with 12 bases fitting TRBD1. Germline CDR1 and CDR2: SNHLY and FYNNEI. The CDR3 consists of 18 residues. CDR3 DNA: TGCGCCAGCAGCCTACCGGGACAGGGGGCGCCTGGGGCCAACGTCCTGACTTTC. Its protein is CASSLPGQGAPGANVLTF.

There are many counts of this clonotype. V gene TRBV20-1 combines with J gene TRBJ2-7, with D possibly TRBD1 on 7 matching bases. The CDR3 contains 16 residues. Germline V gives CDR1 DFQATT, CDR2 SNEGSKA (reference sequence). V was pared by 0 bases and J by 3 bases, with 18 bases between. CDR3 nucleotides: TGCAGTGCTAGAGATAGTGGGCAGGGGGGTGACTACGAGCAGTACTTC. It codes for CSARDSGQGGDYEQYF.

The chain is built from TRBV6-1 and TRBJ2-5, with a possible D match to TRBD2 (5 bases). The CDR3 is 14 amino acids. Germline CDR1 is MNHNS and CDR2 is SASEGT. V shed 5 bases and J shed 1 base, with 11 bases lying between them. CDR3: CASSHSGSQETQYF. The CDR3 DNA sequence: TGTGCCAGCAGTCACTCGGGATCCCAAGAGACCCAGTACTTC.

This clonotype was recorded many times. CDR3 DNA: TGTGCCAGCAGTGAGGGTCCGGGGGATGGATACGAGCAGTACTTC. Amino acid sequence: CASSEGPGDGYEQYF. V is TRBV6-1 and J is TRBJ2-7; D possibly corresponds to TRBD2 (6 bases). Trimming pared 3 bases from V and 4 bases from J, leaving 16 bases between. The V gene's germline CDR1 is MNHNS and CDR2 SASEGT. This CDR3 spans 15 amino acids.